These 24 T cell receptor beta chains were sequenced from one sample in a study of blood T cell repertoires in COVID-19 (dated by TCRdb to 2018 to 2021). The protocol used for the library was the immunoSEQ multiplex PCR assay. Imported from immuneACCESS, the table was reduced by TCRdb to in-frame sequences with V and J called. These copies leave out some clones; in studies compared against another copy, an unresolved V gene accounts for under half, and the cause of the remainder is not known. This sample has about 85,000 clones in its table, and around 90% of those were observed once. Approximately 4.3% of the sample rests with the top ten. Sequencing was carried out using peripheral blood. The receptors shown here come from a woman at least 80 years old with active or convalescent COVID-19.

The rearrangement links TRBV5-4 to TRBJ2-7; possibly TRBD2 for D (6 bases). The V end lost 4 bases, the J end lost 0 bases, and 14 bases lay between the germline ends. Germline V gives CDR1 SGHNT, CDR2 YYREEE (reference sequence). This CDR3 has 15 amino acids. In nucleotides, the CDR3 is TGTGCCAGCAGCCCGGGACTCACGATCTCCTACGAGCAGTACTTC. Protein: CASSPGLTISYEQYF.

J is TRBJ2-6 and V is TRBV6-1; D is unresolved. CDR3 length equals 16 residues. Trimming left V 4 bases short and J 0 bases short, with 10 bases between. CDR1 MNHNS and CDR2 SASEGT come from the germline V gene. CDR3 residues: CASSVGGDSGANVLTF. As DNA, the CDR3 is TGTGCCAGCAGTGTAGGCGGTGACTCTGGGGCCAACGTCCTGACTTTC.

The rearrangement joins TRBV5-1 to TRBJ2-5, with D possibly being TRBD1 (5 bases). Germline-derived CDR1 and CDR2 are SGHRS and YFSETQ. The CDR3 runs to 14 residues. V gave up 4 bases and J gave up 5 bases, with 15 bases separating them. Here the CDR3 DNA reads TGCGCCAGCAGCCCCCCTTCAGGGCGGGAGACCCAGTACTTC. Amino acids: CASSPPSGRETQYF.

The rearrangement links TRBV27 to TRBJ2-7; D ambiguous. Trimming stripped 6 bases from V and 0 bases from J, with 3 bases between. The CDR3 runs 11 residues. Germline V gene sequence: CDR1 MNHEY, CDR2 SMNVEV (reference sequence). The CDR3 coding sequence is TGTGCCAGCAGGAGCTCCTACGAGCAGTACTTC. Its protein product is CASRSSYEQYF.

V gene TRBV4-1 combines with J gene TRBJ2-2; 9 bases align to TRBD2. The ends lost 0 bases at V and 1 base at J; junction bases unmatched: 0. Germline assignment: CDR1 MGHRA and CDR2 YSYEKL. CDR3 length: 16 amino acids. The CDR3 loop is CASSQDSGRNTGELFF. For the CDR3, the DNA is TGCGCCAGCAGCCAAGATAGCGGGAGGAACACCGGGGAGCTGTTTTTT.

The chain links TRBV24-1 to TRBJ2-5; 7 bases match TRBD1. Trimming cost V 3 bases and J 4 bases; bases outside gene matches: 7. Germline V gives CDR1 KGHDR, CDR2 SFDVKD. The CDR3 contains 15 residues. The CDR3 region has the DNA TGTGCCACCAGTGATATACGGACAGGAGTAGAGACCCAGTACTTC. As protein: CATSDIRTGVETQYF.

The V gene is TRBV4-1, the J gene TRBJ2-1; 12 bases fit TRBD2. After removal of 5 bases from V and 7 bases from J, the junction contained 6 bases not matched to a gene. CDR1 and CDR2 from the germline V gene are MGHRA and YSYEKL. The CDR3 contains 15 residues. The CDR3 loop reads CASSSPTSGRNEQFF. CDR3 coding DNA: TGCGCCAGCAGCTCTCCTACTAGCGGGAGGAATGAGCAGTTCTTC.

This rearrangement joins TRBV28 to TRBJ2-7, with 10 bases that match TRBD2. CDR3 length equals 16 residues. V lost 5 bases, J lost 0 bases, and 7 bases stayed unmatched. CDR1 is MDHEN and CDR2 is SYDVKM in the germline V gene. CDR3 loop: CASSPGGLARSYEQYF. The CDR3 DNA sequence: TGTGCCAGCAGTCCGGGGGGACTAGCGCGCTCCTACGAGCAGTACTTC.

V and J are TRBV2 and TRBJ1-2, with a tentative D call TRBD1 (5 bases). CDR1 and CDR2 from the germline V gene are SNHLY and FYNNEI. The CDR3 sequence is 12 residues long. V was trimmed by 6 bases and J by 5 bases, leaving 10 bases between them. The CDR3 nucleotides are TGTGCCAGCAGCCTTTCAGGGTATGGCTACACCTTC. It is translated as CASSLSGYGYTF. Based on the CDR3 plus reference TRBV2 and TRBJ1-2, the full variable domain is EPEVTQTPSHQVTQMGQEVILRCVPISNHLYFYWYRQILGQKVEFLVSFYNNEISEKSEIFDDQFSVERPDGSNFTLKIRSTKLEDSAMYFCASSLSGYGYTFGSGTRLTVV.

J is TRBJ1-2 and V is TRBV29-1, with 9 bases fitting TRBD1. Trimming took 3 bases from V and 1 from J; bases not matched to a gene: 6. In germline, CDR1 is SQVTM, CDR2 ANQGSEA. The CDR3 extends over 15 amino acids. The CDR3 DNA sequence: TGCAGCGTTGAGCCACCGGGACAGGGTAACTATGGCTACACCTTC. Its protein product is CSVEPPGQGNYGYTF. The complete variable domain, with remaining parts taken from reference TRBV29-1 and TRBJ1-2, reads SAVISQKPSRDICQRGTSLTIQCQVDSQVTMMFWYRQQPGQSLTLIATANQGSEATYESGFVIDKFPISRPNLTFSTLTVSNMSPEDSSIYLCSVEPPGQGNYGYTFGSGTRLTVV.

CDR3 nucleotides: TGTGCCAGCAGCTTTAGTGGCACAGATACGCAGTATTTT. Protein product: CASSFSGTDTQYF. This chain joins TRBV11-2 and TRBJ2-3, with D unclear. V shed 3 bases and J shed 1 base, with 5 bases lying between them. CDR3 length equals 13 residues. CDR1 is SGHAT and CDR2 is FQNNGV in the germline V gene.

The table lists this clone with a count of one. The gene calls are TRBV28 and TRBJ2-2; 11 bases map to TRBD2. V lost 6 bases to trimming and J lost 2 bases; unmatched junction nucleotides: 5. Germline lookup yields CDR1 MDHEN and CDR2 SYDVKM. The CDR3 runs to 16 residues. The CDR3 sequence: CASRDSGRGNTGELFF. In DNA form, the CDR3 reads TGTGCCAGCAGAGATAGCGGGAGGGGTAACACCGGGGAGCTGTTTTTT.

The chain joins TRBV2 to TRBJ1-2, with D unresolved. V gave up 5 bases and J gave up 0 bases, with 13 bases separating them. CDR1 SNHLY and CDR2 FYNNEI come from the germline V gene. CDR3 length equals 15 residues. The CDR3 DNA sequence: TGTGCCAGCAGTTCGCGGCTGAGTGCTAACTATGGCTACACCTTC. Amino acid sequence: CASSSRLSANYGYTF.

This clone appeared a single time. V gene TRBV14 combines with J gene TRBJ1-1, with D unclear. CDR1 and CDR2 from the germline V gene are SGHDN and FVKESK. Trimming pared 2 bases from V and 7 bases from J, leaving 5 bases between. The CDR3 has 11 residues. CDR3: CASSQRGEAFF. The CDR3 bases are TGTGCCAGCAGCCAACGGGGTGAAGCTTTCTTT. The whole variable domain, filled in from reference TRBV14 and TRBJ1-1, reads EAGVTQFPSHSVIEKGQTVTLRCDPISGHDNLYWYRRVMGKEIKFLLHFVKESKQDESGMPNNRFLAERTGGTYSTLKVQPAELEDSGVYFCASSQRGEAFFGQGTRLTVV.

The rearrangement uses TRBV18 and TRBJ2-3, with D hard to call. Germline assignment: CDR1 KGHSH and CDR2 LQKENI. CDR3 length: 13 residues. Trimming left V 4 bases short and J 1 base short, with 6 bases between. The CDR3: CASSLPGTDTQYF. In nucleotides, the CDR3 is TGTGCCAGCTCACTCCCAGGCACAGATACGCAGTATTTT.

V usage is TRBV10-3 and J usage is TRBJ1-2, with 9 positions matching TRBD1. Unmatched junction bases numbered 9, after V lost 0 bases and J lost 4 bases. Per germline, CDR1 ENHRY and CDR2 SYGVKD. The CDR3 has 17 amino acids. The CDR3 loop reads CAISESDRGSGGYGYTF. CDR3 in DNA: TGTGCCATCAGTGAGTCTGACAGGGGGAGCGGCGGCTATGGCTACACCTTC.

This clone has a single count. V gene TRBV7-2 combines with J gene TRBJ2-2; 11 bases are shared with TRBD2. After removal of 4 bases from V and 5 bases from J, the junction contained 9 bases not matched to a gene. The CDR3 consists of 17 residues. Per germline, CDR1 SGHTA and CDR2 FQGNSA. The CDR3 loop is CASSYPLAGVETGELFF. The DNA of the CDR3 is TGTGCCAGCAGCTACCCACTAGCGGGAGTCGAAACCGGGGAGCTGTTTTTT. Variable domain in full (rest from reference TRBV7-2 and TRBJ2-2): GAGVSQSPSNKVTEKGKDVELRCDPISGHTALYWYRQSLGQGLEFLIYFQGNSAPDKSGLPSDRFSAERTGGSVSTLTIQRTQQEDSAVYLCASSYPLAGVETGELFFGEGSRLTVL.

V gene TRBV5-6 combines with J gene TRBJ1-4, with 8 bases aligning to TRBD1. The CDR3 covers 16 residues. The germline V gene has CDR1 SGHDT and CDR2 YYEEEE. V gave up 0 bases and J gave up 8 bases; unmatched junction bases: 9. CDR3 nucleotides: TGTGCCAGCAGCTTGGGCGCAGGGGGCGCGGGGGAAAAACTGTTTTTT. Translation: CASSLGAGGAGEKLFF.

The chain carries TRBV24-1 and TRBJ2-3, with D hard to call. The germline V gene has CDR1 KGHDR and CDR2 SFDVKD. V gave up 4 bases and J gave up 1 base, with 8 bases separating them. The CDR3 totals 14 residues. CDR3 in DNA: TGTGCCACCAGTGAACGCGGAGGCACAGATACGCAGTATTTT. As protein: CATSERGGTDTQYF.

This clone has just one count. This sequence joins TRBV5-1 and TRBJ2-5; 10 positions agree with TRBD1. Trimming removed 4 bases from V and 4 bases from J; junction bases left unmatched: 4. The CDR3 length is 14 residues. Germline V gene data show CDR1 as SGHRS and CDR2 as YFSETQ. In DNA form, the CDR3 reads TGCGCCAGCAGCCCCCGGACAGGGGGAGAGACCCAGTACTTC. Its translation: CASSPRTGGETQYF.

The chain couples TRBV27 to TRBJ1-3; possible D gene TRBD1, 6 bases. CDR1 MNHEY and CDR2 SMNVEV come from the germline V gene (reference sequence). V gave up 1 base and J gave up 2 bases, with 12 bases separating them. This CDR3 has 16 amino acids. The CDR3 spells CASSLYRGAPGNTIYF. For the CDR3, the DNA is TGTGCCAGCAGTTTATATCGGGGGGCCCCTGGAAACACCATATATTTT.

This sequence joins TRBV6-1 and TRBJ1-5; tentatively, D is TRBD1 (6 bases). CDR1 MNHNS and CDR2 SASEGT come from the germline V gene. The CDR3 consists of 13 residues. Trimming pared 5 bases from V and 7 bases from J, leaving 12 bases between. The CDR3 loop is CASSRNREQPQHF. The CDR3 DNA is TGTGCCAGCAGTAGAAACAGGGAACAGCCCCAGCATTTT.

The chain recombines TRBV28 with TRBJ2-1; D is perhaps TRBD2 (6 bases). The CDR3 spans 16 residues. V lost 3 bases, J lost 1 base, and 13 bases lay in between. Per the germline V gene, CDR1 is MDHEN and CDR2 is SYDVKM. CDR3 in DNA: TGTGCCAGCAGTTTGATTAGCGGAGGGTCCTACAATGAGCAGTTCTTC. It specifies CASSLISGGSYNEQFF.

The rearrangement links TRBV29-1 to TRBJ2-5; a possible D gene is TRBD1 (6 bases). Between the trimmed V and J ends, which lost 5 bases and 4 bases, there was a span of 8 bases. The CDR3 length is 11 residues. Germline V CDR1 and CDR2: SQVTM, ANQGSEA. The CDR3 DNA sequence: TGCAGCGTTTCAGGGGTAGAGACCCAGTACTTC. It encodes CSVSGVETQYF.